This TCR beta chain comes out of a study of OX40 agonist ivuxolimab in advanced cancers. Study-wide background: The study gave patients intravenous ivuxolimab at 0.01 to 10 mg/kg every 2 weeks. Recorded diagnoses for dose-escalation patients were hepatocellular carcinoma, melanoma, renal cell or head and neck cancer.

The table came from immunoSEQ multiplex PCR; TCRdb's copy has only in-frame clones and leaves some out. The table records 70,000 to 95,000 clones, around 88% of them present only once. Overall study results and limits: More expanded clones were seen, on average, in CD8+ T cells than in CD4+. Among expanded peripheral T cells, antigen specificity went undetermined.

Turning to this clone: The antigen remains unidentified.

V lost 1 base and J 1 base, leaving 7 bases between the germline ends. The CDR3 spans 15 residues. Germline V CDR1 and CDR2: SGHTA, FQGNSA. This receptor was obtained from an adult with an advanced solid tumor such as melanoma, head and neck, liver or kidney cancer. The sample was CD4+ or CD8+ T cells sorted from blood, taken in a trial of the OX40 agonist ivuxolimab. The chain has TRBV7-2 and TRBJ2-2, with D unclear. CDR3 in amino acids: CASSLGAGNTGELFF. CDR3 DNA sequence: TGTGCCAGCAGCTTAGGGGCAGGGAACACCGGGGAGCTGTTTTTT.